This entry features one TCR beta chain sequence. This sample is part of a study of blood T cell repertoires in COVID-19. Study in general: From T cells, B-cell-depleted T cells, or PBMCs came the material, which was cDNA or gDNA.

Original processing notes: How many nucleated cells were present was estimated from reference gene primer amplification. The method was immunoSEQ multiplex PCR; TCRdb's version includes in-frame clones alone and lacks a portion of them. V, J and clone size derive from that table, while D and trimming were established from the DNA sequence. Of about 280,000 clones in the sample, roughly 90% were seen once. V gave up 10 bases and J gave up 6 bases; unmatched junction bases: 5. Germline CDR1 reads ENHRY; CDR2 reads SYGVKD. The CDR3 loop spans 12 amino acids. Followed longitudinally, the Seattle patients had been enrolled during active infection.

This chain links TRBV10-3 with TRBJ1-5; 8 bases align to TRBD1. The receptor was isolated from a woman in her twenties or thirties with COVID-19, enrolled during active disease. Sample: peripheral blood. The CDR3 DNA sequence: TGTGCCACGACAGGGGACGCTCAGCCCCAGCATTTT. Translated: CATTGDAQPQHF.